This T cell receptor beta chain emerged from a study of shared clonotypes between healthy human individuals. The junction had 6 bases not matched to a gene; V was cut back by 6 bases and J by 2 bases. The CDR3 sequence is 15 residues long. Germline-derived CDR1 and CDR2 are MNHNS and SASEGT. Produced via immunoSEQ multiplex PCR; TCRdb's table is partial and in-frame only. The sample holds about a million clones, approximately 76% seen once. This chain joins TRBV6-1 and TRBJ2-7; 11 nucleotides line up with TRBD1. The sample comprised memory CD4+ T cells sorted from blood. Subset given: CD45RA-negative fraction. The sequence was obtained from a man younger than 35 in good health. In DNA form, the CDR3 reads TGTGCCAGCAGGACCGGGACAGGGGGAACCTACGAGCAGTACTTC. It translates to CASRTGTGGTYEQYF.